A single sample is the source of the 16 T cell receptor beta chains below, sequenced in a study of early T cells in non-severe SARS-CoV-2 infection. Each CDR3 protein is one row after TCRdb ran MiXCR on the 5' RACE reads. The data contain approximately 80,000 distinct CDR3 sequences, roughly 10% of them singletons. This specimen consisted of whole blood, obtained at baseline. These receptors originate from an adult who was a healthcare worker with PCR-confirmed SARS-CoV-2 infection or an uninfected control (not recorded which).

The J gene is TRBJ2-6, the V gene TRBV19, with D possibly matching TRBD2 (6 bases). Germline values: CDR1 LNHDA, CDR2 SQIVND (reference sequence). The CDR3 totals 18 residues. The ends were cut back, 3 bases at V and 2 bases at J, with 17 bases in the middle. CDR3 region: CASSIAGLSKAGANVLTF. The DNA for the CDR3 is TGTGCCAGTAGTATCGCGGGGCTCTCTAAAGCTGGGGCCAACGTCCTGACTTTC.

The rearrangement uses TRBV20-1 and TRBJ1-5, with 9 bases aligning to TRBD1. CDR3 size: 12 residues. With V trimmed by 6 bases and J by 5 bases, 2 bases remained unmatched. Germline CDR1 is DFQATT and CDR2 is SNEGSKA (reference sequence). CDR3 in amino acids: CSARTGDQPQHF. CDR3 nucleotide sequence: TGCAGTGCCAGGACAGGGGATCAGCCCCAGCATTTT.

This clonotype was counted many times. V usage is TRBV20-1 and J usage is TRBJ1-2; the D is unclear. The CDR3 extends over 13 amino acids. V dropped 4 bases and J dropped 2 bases, with 11 bases sitting between them. CDR1 and CDR2 (germline): DFQATT, SNEGSKA (reference sequence). The CDR3 is CSANQLVNYGYTF. The CDR3 DNA is TGCAGTGCTAACCAGTTGGTAAACTATGGCTACACCTTC.

This clonotype was seen repeatedly, ten times or more. CDR3 in amino acids: CSATGGNYGYTF. The CDR3 DNA sequence: TGCAGCGCCACAGGGGGGAACTATGGCTACACCTTC. V and J are TRBV29-1 and TRBJ1-2; 8 nucleotides agree with TRBD1. Germline V gene sequence: CDR1 SQVTM, CDR2 ANQGSEA. There are 12 residues in the CDR3. Losses at the gene ends were 7 bases for V and 2 bases for J; bases not matched to a gene: 3.

The V gene is TRBV2, the J gene TRBJ2-3; 8 positions match TRBD1. Germline CDR1 SNHLY, CDR2 FYNNEI. The CDR3 length is 13 residues. The V and J ends lost 6 bases and 5 bases, in that order; junction bases with no gene match: 4. The CDR3 DNA reads as TGTGCCAGCAGGGACAGGGCTGGAGATACGCAGTATTTT. It encodes CASRDRAGDTQYF.

The chain uses TRBV6-5 and TRBJ2-3, with TRBD2 identical over 7 bases. The CDR3 has 18 amino acids. The V segment lost 6 bases and the J segment 2 bases; nucleotides outside the gene matches: 17. Germline CDR1 is MNHEY and CDR2 is SVGAGI. CDR3 sequence: CASSLRRPTSAYTDTQYF. The DNA of the CDR3 is TGTGCCAGCAGCCTCCGTAGGCCTACTAGCGCCTACACAGATACGCAGTATTTT.

The chain joins TRBV7-8 to TRBJ1-4; possibly TRBD1 for D (6 bases). CDR3 length equals 14 residues. Trimming pared 5 bases from V and 5 bases from J, leaving 12 bases between. Germline-derived CDR1 and CDR2 are SGHVS and FQNEAQ. The CDR3 DNA follows: TGTGCCAGCAGCGCCTCAGGACAGAATGAAAAACTGTTTTTT. This translates into CASSASGQNEKLFF.

The chain couples TRBV2 to TRBJ1-2, with a tentative D call TRBD1 (5 bases). Germline-derived CDR1 and CDR2 are SNHLY and FYNNEI. V lost 4 bases and J lost 4, with 10 bases in between. The CDR3 is 13 residues long. As DNA, the CDR3 is TGTGCCAGCAGTGGCAGGGTCGGCTATGGCTACACCTTC. Translated: CASSGRVGYGYTF.

The V gene is TRBV27, the J gene TRBJ2-3; D not certain. Trimming removed 6 bases at V and 4 bases at J, with 17 bases between. In germline, CDR1 is MNHEY, CDR2 SMNVEV (reference sequence). This CDR3 contains 15 residues. The DNA for the CDR3 is TGTGCCAGCAGCTCCAACATGGGGTCCCCAGATACGCAGTATTTT. Translating it yields CASSSNMGSPDTQYF.

This clonotype showed up many times. This rearrangement joins TRBV28 to TRBJ1-2; a possible D gene is TRBD1 (5 bases). The germline CDR1 and CDR2 sequences are MDHEN and SYDVKM. Trimming pared 7 bases from V and 4 bases from J, leaving 19 bases between. The CDR3 is 15 amino acids. CDR3 protein: CASNSRRGRVYGYTF. The CDR3 DNA sequence: TGTGCCAGCAATTCCCGGAGGGGCCGGGTCTATGGCTACACCTTC.

This clonotype was detected only a few times. The chain uses TRBV20-1 and TRBJ1-4; 7 positions match TRBD1. CDR1 is DFQATT, CDR2 SNEGSKA, per germline (reference sequence). The CDR3 totals 15 residues. V dropped 1 base and J dropped 0; count of bases not matched to a gene: 2. The CDR3 sequence: CSARGGTATNEKLFF. The CDR3 region has the DNA TGCAGTGCTAGAGGCGGGACAGCAACTAATGAAAAACTGTTTTTT.

This clonotype was observed at least ten times. CDR3 sequence (DNA): TGTGCCAGCAGCCAAGGACTAGAGCTGTCCTACGAGCAGTACTTC. It translates to CASSQGLELSYEQYF. The V gene is TRBV3-1, the J gene TRBJ2-7; D is possibly TRBD2 (6 bases). The CDR3 length is 15 residues. The V gene lost 1 base and the J gene lost 1 base, with 11 bases spanning the gap. Germline assignment: CDR1 LGHDT and CDR2 YNNKEL (reference sequence).

This clonotype turned up a few times. V usage is TRBV30 and J usage is TRBJ2-5; TRBD2 matches 8 bases. The CDR3 loop spans 14 amino acids. Germline V gene sequence: CDR1 GTSNPN, CDR2 SVGIG (reference sequence). The trim removed 1 base at V and 5 bases at J, leaving 6 bases unmatched. The chain's CDR3 is CAWSDVGGVETQYF. CDR3 DNA: TGTGCCTGGAGTGATGTCGGGGGGGTGGAGACCCAGTACTTC.

The chain employs TRBV18 and TRBJ2-3; maybe TRBD2 (5 bases). The CDR3 consists of 17 residues. Deletions cut 3 bases from V and 8 bases from J, with 24 bases between. CDR1 is KGHSH and CDR2 is LQKENI in the germline V gene. The CDR3 bases are TGTGCCAGCTCACCGAGAGGGATCGGGCAAAAGGAGGCTACGCAGTATTTT. Translating it yields CASSPRGIGQKEATQYF.

The rearrangement joins TRBV3-1 to TRBJ1-1, with TRBD1 matching over 7 bases. Trimming removed 7 bases from V and 3 bases from J; junction bases left unmatched: 8. Germline V gives CDR1 LGHDT, CDR2 YNNKEL (reference sequence). This CDR3 spans 14 amino acids. CDR3 protein: CASTRQGGDTEAFF. Here the CDR3 DNA reads TGTGCCAGCACCAGACAGGGAGGGGACACTGAAGCTTTCTTT.

V usage is TRBV6-1 and J usage is TRBJ2-5; D is possibly TRBD1 (6 bases). The germline V and J ends were trimmed by 3 bases and 4 bases, with 9 bases remaining between them. Germline loops: CDR1 MNHNS, CDR2 SASEGT. The CDR3 runs to 13 residues. The CDR3 bases are TGTGCCAGCAGTGACAGGGGCGCAGAGACCCAGTACTTC. Its translation is CASSDRGAETQYF.